These T cell receptor beta chains were read from a single sample in a study of cytomegalovirus exposure and HLA in healthy donors. The repertoire was sequenced with immunoSEQ multiplex PCR; TCRdb's copy has only in-frame clones and lacks some. The sample yields under 200,000 clones, roughly 80% seen once. The sequenced sample was PBMCs. The receptors were gathered from a middle-aged man in good health and CMV-seropositive. Each CDR3 is given with its conserved first and last residue. The D gene is left open where the match is weak. Clone sizes are given selectively: once, few, many, or a class where the clone is expanded.

D,size,V,J,DNA,CDR3
.,.,TRBV2,TRBJ1-1,TGTGCCAGCAGTCAACCTACGACTGGAAAGATGGTAAACACTGAAGCTTTCTTT,CASSQPTTGKMVNTEAFF
TRBD1,.,TRBV7-2,TRBJ1-6,TGTGCCAGCAGCTTGAGGCGCGGACAGGGGGCTTCGTGGGGTTCACCCCTCCACTTT,CASSLRRGQGASWGSPLHF
.,.,TRBV21-1,TRBJ2-5,TGTGCCAGCAGCATCTGTCGGGAGACCCAGTACTTC,CASSICRETQYF
TRBD1,once,TRBV6-6,TRBJ1-2,TGTGCCAGCAGTCTCGGGACAGGCTATGGCTACACCTTC,CASSLGTGYGYTF
TRBD2,.,TRBV5-8,TRBJ2-3,TGTGCCAGCAGCGGCCTACGGCGGGGGGGCCTTTATGGTACAGATACGCAGTATTTT,CASSGLRRGGLYGTDTQYF
.,.,TRBV18,TRBJ1-5,TGTGCCAGCTCACGTGAACAGTCGAGCAATCAGCCCCAGCATTTT,CASSREQSSNQPQHF
TRBD1,.,TRBV10-3,TRBJ1-6,TGTGCCATCAGCCTGACAGGGGATGGAGGTTCACCCCTCCACTTT,CAISLTGDGGSPLHF
TRBD1,.,TRBV9,TRBJ1-6,TGTGCCAGCAGTGGACAGGGCTCACCCCTCCACTTT,CASSGQGSPLHF
.,.,TRBV20-1,TRBJ1-1,TGCAGTGCTAACTCGGTCACTGAAGCTTTCTTT,CSANSVTEAFF
.,.,TRBV5-4,TRBJ2-2,TGTGCCAGCAGCTTGGAAGGAGGGGCGCAAACCGGGGAGCTGTTTTTT,CASSLEGGAQTGELFF
TRBD1,.,TRBV7-2,TRBJ1-2,TGTGCCAGCAGCTTACAGACAGGGGGCGATGGCTACACCTTC,CASSLQTGGDGYTF
.,few,TRBV5-8,TRBJ1-4,TGTGCCAGCAGCTTGGCCCCATCAGAATTAAATGAAAAACTGTTTTTT,CASSLAPSELNEKLFF
.,.,TRBV12-5,TRBJ1-1,TGTGCTAGTGGTTTCAAGGGAGGGATCACTGAAGCTTTCTTT,CASGFKGGITEAFF
TRBD1,.,TRBV4-1,TRBJ2-7,TGTGCCAGCAGCCAAAGGGGAGACAGGGTCCCCGCCGAGCAGTACTTC,CASSQRGDRVPAEQYF
TRBD2,once,TRBV30,TRBJ2-7,TGTGCCTGGAGTCGCATCGGACTAGCTTCTTACGAGCAGTACTTC,CAWSRIGLASYEQYF
TRBD2,.,TRBV6-4,TRBJ2-3,TGTGCCAGCCGGCGACTAGCGGGGGCCCTCACAGATACGCAGTATTTT,CASRRLAGALTDTQYF
.,few,TRBV5-1,TRBJ1-4,TGCGCCAGCAGCCCCCGCGCAGGAAATGAAAAACTGTTTTTT,CASSPRAGNEKLFF
.,.,TRBV18,TRBJ2-7,TGTGCCAGCTCCCTTCCCGGGGGAAAGTACGAGCAGTACTTC,CASSLPGGKYEQYF
.,.,TRBV11-2,TRBJ2-7,TGTGCCAGCAGCCCTCCTTCCTACGAGCAGTACTTC,CASSPPSYEQYF
.,.,TRBV5-1,TRBJ2-2,TGCGCCAGCAGCTTGGAGGTGGGAGCGAACACCGGGGAGCTGTTTTTT,CASSLEVGANTGELFF
.,.,TRBV4-2,TRBJ2-7,TGTGCCAGCAGCCAGTTTGGCTGGAGGGGATCCTACGAGCAGTACTTC,CASSQFGWRGSYEQYF
TRBD1,.,TRBV6-5,TRBJ1-5,TGTGCCAGCACCCCACAGGGGAATCAGCCCCAGCATTTT,CASTPQGNQPQHF
.,.,TRBV4-3,TRBJ1-6,TGCGCCAGCAGCCAAGATCCGGGTTTGTTCACCTATAATTCACCCCTCCACTTT,CASSQDPGLFTYNSPLHF
.,.,TRBV9,TRBJ1-1,TGTGCCAGCAGCGTAGTGGGGGGGGCTGAAGCTTTCTTT,CASSVVGGAEAFF
TRBD1,once,TRBV9,TRBJ2-7,TGTGCCAGCAGCGCCCGACAGGGGGGAGGCGAGCAGTACTTC,CASSARQGGGEQYF
TRBD2,.,TRBV30,TRBJ2-2,TGTGCCTGGAGTGTGTTCTCGGGGGGGCCTGGGGAGCTGTTTTTT,CAWSVFSGGPGELFF
TRBD1,.,TRBV10-2,TRBJ1-2,TGCGCCAGCAGCGGGGGACAGGGCGATGGCTACACCTTC,CASSGGQGDGYTF
.,few,TRBV2,TRBJ1-1,TGTGCCAGCAGCCAACAGGGTCTATACACTGAAGCTTTCTTT,CASSQQGLYTEAFF
TRBD1,few,TRBV5-1,TRBJ1-6,TGCGCCAGCAGCTCCGGGACAGGGGGAAATTCACCCCTCCACTTT,CASSSGTGGNSPLHF
.,.,TRBV5-1,TRBJ2-3,TGCGCCAGCAGCTTGGCCGGAGGGGCGCCCGGAGATACGCAGTATTTT,CASSLAGGAPGDTQYF
.,.,TRBV7-6,TRBJ1-1,TGTGCCAGCAGCTTAGCCGACAGCAACACTGAAGCTTTCTTT,CASSLADSNTEAFF
TRBD2,.,TRBV9,TRBJ2-2,TGTGCCAGCCACGGGGGGACTAGCTCTAACATCGGGGAGCTGTTTTTT,CASHGGTSSNIGELFF
TRBD2,.,TRBV7-9,TRBJ2-1,TGTGCCAGCAGCCTGACTAGCTATGAGCAGTTCTTC,CASSLTSYEQFF
TRBD1,.,TRBV19,TRBJ1-1,TGTGCCAGCAGCAAAACGGGACAGGGGAATGAAGCTTTCTTT,CASSKTGQGNEAFF
.,.,TRBV2,TRBJ1-6,TGTGCCAGCAGTGAATCCGACATCAGAAATTCACCCCTCCACTTT,CASSESDIRNSPLHF
.,.,TRBV2,TRBJ1-4,TGTGCCAGCAGCGAATACGGGTCCGAAAAACTGTTTTTT,CASSEYGSEKLFF
.,once,TRBV6-5,TRBJ2-1,TGTGCCAGCAGTCTAACTGACAGGAACTACAATGAGCAGTTCTTC,CASSLTDRNYNEQFF
.,.,TRBV7-6,TRBJ1-6,TGTGCCAGCAGCTCCCTTAATTCACCCCTCCACTTT,CASSSLNSPLHF
.,.,TRBV6-5,TRBJ1-1,TGTGCCAGCAGACAGGGACATAGGAACACTGAAGCTTTCTTT,CASRQGHRNTEAFF
.,.,TRBV5-6,TRBJ1-5,TGTGCCAGCAGCACCGTTGGCCAGCCCCAGCATTTT,CASSTVGQPQHF
.,.,TRBV5-1,TRBJ2-5,TGCGCCAGCAGCTTGGTAGGGGCGGGGGAGACCCAGTACTTC,CASSLVGAGETQYF
TRBD1,.,TRBV6-5,TRBJ1-6,TGTGCCAGCAGCTCACAGGGGAGGCGATCACCCCTCCACTTT,CASSSQGRRSPLHF
TRBD1,.,TRBV9,TRBJ1-6,TGTGCCAGCAGCGTTGCACTACAGGGGGGGAATTCACCCCTCCACTTT,CASSVALQGGNSPLHF
.,.,TRBV7-2,TRBJ2-5,TGTGCCAGCAGCTTAGAGCAGGGGCGCTTGGAGACCCAGTACTTC,CASSLEQGRLETQYF
TRBD1,.,TRBV5-1,TRBJ1-5,TGCGCCAGCAGCCCAGGACAGGGGGGCCACAGCAATCAGCCCCAGCATTTT,CASSPGQGGHSNQPQHF
.,few,TRBV5-4,TRBJ1-2,TGTGCCAGCAGCTCCCCTAACGGGGCTAACTATGGCTACACCTTC,CASSSPNGANYGYTF
.,.,TRBV5-4,TRBJ1-3,TGTGCCAGCAGCGGGGACACTGGAAACACCATATATTTT,CASSGDTGNTIYF
TRBD2,.,TRBV6-5,TRBJ2-1,TGTGCCAGCGGGGAGGGCTTGGGGCAGTTCTTC,CASGEGLGQFF
.,few,TRBV5-1,TRBJ1-1,TGCGCCAGCAGCTTTTTTGCCGGGCAGGGTAACACTGAAGCTTTCTTT,CASSFFAGQGNTEAFF
.,.,TRBV5-1,TRBJ2-3,TGCGCCAGCAGCACAGCTAGCGGCACAGATACGCAGTATTTT,CASSTASGTDTQYF
.,.,TRBV19,TRBJ1-6,TGTGCCAGTAGTATAGTCCTGCAGGGTAATTCACCCCTCCACTTT,CASSIVLQGNSPLHF
TRBD2,.,TRBV7-9,TRBJ2-7,TGTGCCAGCAGCCCAAGGTCGGGACTAGCGGTTGGCGAGCAGTACTTC,CASSPRSGLAVGEQYF